The present TCR beta chain was sequenced within a study of shared clonotypes between healthy human individuals. Study information: Per donor, CD8 memory used one plate, CD8 naive used two, CD4 memory used three and CD4 naive used three.

It was roughly 190 ng DNA, 28,000 or so T cell genomes, that sorted-subset replicate PCRs used. TCRdb's table, derived via immunoSEQ multiplex PCR, lists solely in-frame clones and lacks some. The repertoire includes roughly 2.4 million clones, 90% to 97% of them detected once, and about 0.13% sits in the top ten. Division of CD4+ cells produced a CD45RA+ naive subset and a CD45RA-negative memory subset. Comment on this clone: The antigen is not known.

Points from the study as a whole: Across a handful of donors, naive CD4 shared about 5%, naive CD8 more than 3%, memory CD4 2% to 2.5%, memory CD8 under 0.5%.

The germline V and J ends were trimmed by 4 bases and 4 bases, with 14 bases remaining between them. CDR1 and CDR2 (germline): LGHNA, YSLEER. There are 15 residues in the CDR3. The TCR comes from a man aged 18-30 years in good health. The rearrangement joins TRBV4-3 to TRBJ2-1; D is possibly TRBD1 (6 bases). Sequenced: naive CD4+ T cells sorted from blood. Subset in this sample: CD45RA+ positively selected. The CDR3 here is CASSLQGSGYNEQFF. DNA of the CDR3: TGCGCCAGCAGCCTCCAGGGGTCTGGGTACAATGAGCAGTTCTTC.